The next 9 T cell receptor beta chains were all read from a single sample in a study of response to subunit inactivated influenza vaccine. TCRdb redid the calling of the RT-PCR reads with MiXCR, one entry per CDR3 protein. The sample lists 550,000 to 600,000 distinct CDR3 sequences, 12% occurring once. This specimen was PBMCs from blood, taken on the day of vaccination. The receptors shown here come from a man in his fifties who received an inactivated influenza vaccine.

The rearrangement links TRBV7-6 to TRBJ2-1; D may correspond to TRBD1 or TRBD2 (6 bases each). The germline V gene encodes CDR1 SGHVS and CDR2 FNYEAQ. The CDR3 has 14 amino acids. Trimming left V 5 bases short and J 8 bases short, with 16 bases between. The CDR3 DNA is TGTGCCAGCAGCCGGCAGGGGTGGGGGGATGAGCAGTTCTTC. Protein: CASSRQGWGDEQFF. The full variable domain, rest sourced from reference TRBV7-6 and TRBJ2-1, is GAGVSQSPRYKVTKRGQDVALRCDPISGHVSLYWYRQALGQGPEFLTYFNYEAQQDKSGLPNDRFSAERPEGSISTLTIQRTEQRDSAMYRCASSRQGWGDEQFFGPGTRLTVL.

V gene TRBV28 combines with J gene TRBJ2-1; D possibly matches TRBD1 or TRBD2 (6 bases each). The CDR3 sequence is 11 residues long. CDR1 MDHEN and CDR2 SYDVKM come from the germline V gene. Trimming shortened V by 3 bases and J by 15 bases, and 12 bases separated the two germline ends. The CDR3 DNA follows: TGTGCCAGCAGTTTTGGGGGGCCTCTGTTCTTC. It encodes CASSFGGPLFF.

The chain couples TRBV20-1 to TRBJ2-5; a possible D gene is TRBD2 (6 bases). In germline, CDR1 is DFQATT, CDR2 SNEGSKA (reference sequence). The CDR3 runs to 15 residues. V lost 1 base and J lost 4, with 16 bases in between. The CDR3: CSARGLARLGETQYF. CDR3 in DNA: TGCAGTGCTAGAGGGCTAGCGAGACTGGGAGAGACCCAGTACTTC.

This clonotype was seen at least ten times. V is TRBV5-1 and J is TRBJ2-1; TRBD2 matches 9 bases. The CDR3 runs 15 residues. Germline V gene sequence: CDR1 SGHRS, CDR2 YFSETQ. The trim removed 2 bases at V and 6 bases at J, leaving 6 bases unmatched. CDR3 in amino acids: CASSFLAGGGNEQFF. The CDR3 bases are TGCGCCAGCAGCTTTTTGGCGGGAGGGGGCAATGAGCAGTTCTTC.

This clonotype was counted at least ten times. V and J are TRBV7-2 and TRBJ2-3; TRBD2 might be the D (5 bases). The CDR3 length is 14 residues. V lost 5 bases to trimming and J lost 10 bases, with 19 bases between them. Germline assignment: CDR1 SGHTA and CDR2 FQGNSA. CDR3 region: CASSPTLRVLSQYF. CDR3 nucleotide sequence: TGTGCCAGCAGCCCCACCTTGAGGGTGCTATCGCAGTATTTT. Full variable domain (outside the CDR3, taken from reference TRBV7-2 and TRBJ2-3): GAGVSQSPSNKVTEKGKDVELRCDPISGHTALYWYRQSLGQGLEFLIYFQGNSAPDKSGLPSDRFSAERTGGSVSTLTIQRTQQEDSAVYLCASSPTLRVLSQYFGPGTRLTVL.

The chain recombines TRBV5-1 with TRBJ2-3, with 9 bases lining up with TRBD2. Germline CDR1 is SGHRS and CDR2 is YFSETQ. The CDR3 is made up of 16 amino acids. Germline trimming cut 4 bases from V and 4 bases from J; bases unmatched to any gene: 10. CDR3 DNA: TGCGCCAGCAGCCCCACAGGCGCTAGCGGGGCAGATACGCAGTATTTT. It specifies CASSPTGASGADTQYF.

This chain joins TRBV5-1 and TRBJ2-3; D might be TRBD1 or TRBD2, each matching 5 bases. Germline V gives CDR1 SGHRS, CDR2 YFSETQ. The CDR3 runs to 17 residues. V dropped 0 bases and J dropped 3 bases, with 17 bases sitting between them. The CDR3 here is CASSLVSRGLGTDTQYF. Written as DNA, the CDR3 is TGCGCCAGCAGCTTGGTGAGCCGGGGCCTGGGGACAGATACGCAGTATTTT.

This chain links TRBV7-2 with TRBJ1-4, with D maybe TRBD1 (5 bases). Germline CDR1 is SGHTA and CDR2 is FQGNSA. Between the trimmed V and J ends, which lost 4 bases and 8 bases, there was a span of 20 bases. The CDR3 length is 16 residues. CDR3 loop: CASSSRPGPVQEKLFF. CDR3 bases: TGTGCCAGCAGCTCAAGACCAGGGCCAGTACAGGAAAAACTGTTTTTT.

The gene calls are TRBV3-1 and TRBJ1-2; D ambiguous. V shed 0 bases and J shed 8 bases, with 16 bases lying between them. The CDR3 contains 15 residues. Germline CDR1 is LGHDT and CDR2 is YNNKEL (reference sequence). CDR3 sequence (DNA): TGTGCCAGCAGCCAAGAGCCCACAGAGGGTAGGGGCTACACCTTC. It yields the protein CASSQEPTEGRGYTF.